A single sample gave rise to the 13 T cell receptor beta chains below, sequenced in a study of early T cells in non-severe SARS-CoV-2 infection. TCRdb passed the 5' RACE reads through MiXCR, listing each CDR3 protein once. This sample yields 63,000 or so distinct CDR3 sequences, of which 10% to 15% are seen a single time; roughly 6.1% belongs to the top ten. Sequenced sample: whole blood. The receptors originated from an adult who was a healthcare worker with PCR-confirmed SARS-CoV-2 infection or an uninfected control (not recorded which).

The sample holds many counts of this clonotype. V usage is TRBV5-1 and J usage is TRBJ2-7; unclear D gene. The CDR3 loop spans 13 amino acids. V lost 2 bases and J lost 2, with 8 bases in between. Germline CDR1 is SGHRS and CDR2 is YFSETQ. The CDR3 DNA reads TGCGCCAGCAGCTTTAAGCAGCCCTACGAGCAGTACTTC. This sequence encodes CASSFKQPYEQYF.

V usage is TRBV9 and J usage is TRBJ2-3; D gene uncertain. Germline CDR1 reads SGDLS; CDR2 reads YYNGEE. This CDR3 has 14 residues. Trimming cost V 4 bases and J 0 bases, with 9 bases left between them. CDR3 loop: CASSPRHSTDTQYF. The DNA for the CDR3 is TGTGCCAGCAGCCCACGCCATAGCACAGATACGCAGTATTTT.

This clonotype was seen at least ten times. The chain combines TRBV3-1 with TRBJ1-6; D unclear. Germline V lookup: CDR1 LGHDT, CDR2 YNNKEL (reference sequence). CDR3 length: 15 amino acids. V was pared by 1 base and J by 6 bases, with 10 bases between. The CDR3 loop reads CASSQGTWSNSPLHF. The CDR3 region has the DNA TGTGCCAGCAGCCAAGGGACTTGGAGTAATTCACCCCTCCACTTT. The whole variable domain, filled in from reference TRBV3-1 and TRBJ1-6, reads DTAVSQTPKYLVTQMGNDKSIKCEQNLGHDTMYWYKQDSKKFLKIMFSYNNKELIINETVPNRFSPKSPDKAHLNLHINSLELGDSAVYFCASSQGTWSNSPLHFGNGTRLTVT.

Many counts were recorded for this clonotype. The V call is TRBV12-3 or TRBV12-4, the J call TRBJ1-5, with D tentatively TRBD1 (5 bases). V was pared by 4 bases and J by 6 bases, with 19 bases between. This CDR3 is built from 16 residues. CDR3 in DNA: TGTGCCAGCAGTTCCGGGAGGGACGGCCTGAGTCAGCCCCAGCATTTT. Translation gives CASSSGRDGLSQPQHF.

The genes are TRBV2 and TRBJ2-6; D unresolved. Trimming took 8 bases from V and 1 from J, leaving 9 bases between them. This CDR3 comprises 14 residues. The germline CDR1 and CDR2 sequences are SNHLY and FYNNEI. The CDR3 loop is CASAKESGANVLTF. The CDR3 DNA reads TGTGCCAGCGCCAAGGAATCTGGGGCCAACGTCCTGACTTTC.

This clonotype has just a few counts. This chain uses TRBV5-1 with TRBJ2-1; D gene ambiguous. V was clipped by 7 bases and J by 0 bases, with 8 bases between them. This CDR3 is 13 amino acids long. The germline V gene encodes CDR1 SGHRS and CDR2 YFSETQ. CDR3 nucleotides: TGCGCCAGCGTCGGTAGCTCCTACAATGAGCAGTTCTTC. Translated, it gives CASVGSSYNEQFF. Complete variable domain (other parts from reference TRBV5-1 and TRBJ2-1): KAGVTQTPRYLIKTRGQQVTLSCSPISGHRSVSWYQQTPGQGLQFLFEYFSETQRNKGNFPGRFSGRQFSNSRSEMNVSTLELGDSALYLCASVGSSYNEQFFGPGTRLTVL.

This clonotype was picked up many times. The rearrangement links TRBV4-2 to TRBJ1-2; D gene unclear. Trimming stripped 0 bases from V and 7 bases from J, with 12 bases between. The germline gives CDR1 LGHNA, CDR2 YNFKEQ. The CDR3 sequence is 14 residues long. The CDR3 spells CASSQDQNGGGYTF. The DNA of the CDR3 is TGTGCCAGCAGCCAAGATCAGAATGGTGGTGGCTACACCTTC.

This clonotype has only a few counts. V and J are TRBV21-1 and TRBJ2-1; the tabulated D call, TRBD1, remains unverified against the DNA. TRBV21-1 is a pseudogene locus. The CDR3 spans 16 residues. CDR3 protein: CASSKEKGPWGDEQFF. CDR3 DNA: TGTGCCAGCAGCAAAGAGAAGGGACCCTGGGGGGATGAGCAGTTCTTC.

The CDR3 loop reads CSVSQTSSLGEQFF. CDR3 DNA: TGCAGCGTCAGCCAGACTAGCAGCCTAGGGGAGCAGTTCTTC. The chain has TRBV29-1 and TRBJ2-1, with 7 bases lining up with TRBD2. V lost 6 bases to trimming and J lost 10 bases; unmatched junction nucleotides: 15. Germline V gene data show CDR1 as SQVTM and CDR2 as ANQGSEA. This CDR3 is 14 amino acids long.

To note about this clonotype: A read error may explain this, as a much larger clone is one base away. The J gene is TRBJ1-1, the V gene TRBV5-1; D is possibly TRBD1 (6 bases). The V gene's germline CDR1 is SGHRS and CDR2 YFSETQ. The CDR3 runs to 13 residues. In nucleotides, the CDR3 is TGCACCAGCAGCAAGGGTGGGGGGCTCGAAGTTTTCTTT. Translation: CTSSKGGGLEVFF.

The gene calls are TRBV6-1 and TRBJ2-1, with 9 bases that match TRBD2. The CDR3 consists of 17 residues. In germline, CDR1 is MNHNS, CDR2 SASEGT. Trimming took 3 bases from V and 7 from J; bases not matched to a gene: 13. The CDR3 loop reads CASSETSGNLAFNEQFF. The CDR3 bases are TGTGCCAGCAGTGAGACTAGCGGAAACTTGGCCTTTAATGAGCAGTTCTTC.

The chain links TRBV5-1 to TRBJ1-2; 9 positions agree with TRBD1. CDR3 size: 13 residues. Per germline, CDR1 SGHRS and CDR2 YFSETQ. V shed 3 bases and J 7 bases; nucleotides not matched to a gene: 4. Here the CDR3 reads CASSWGQGTGYTF. The CDR3 region has the DNA TGCGCCAGCAGCTGGGGACAGGGTACTGGCTACACCTTC.

In this sample, this clonotype turned up many times. The chain uses TRBV12-3 or TRBV12-4 and TRBJ1-6; D unresolved. The ends were cut back, 2 bases at V and 9 bases at J, with 14 bases in the middle. The CDR3 runs to 15 residues. The DNA for the CDR3 is TGTGCCAGCAGTTTATTTGCCTTTCCGGTTTCACCCCTCCACTTT. This sequence encodes CASSLFAFPVSPLHF.